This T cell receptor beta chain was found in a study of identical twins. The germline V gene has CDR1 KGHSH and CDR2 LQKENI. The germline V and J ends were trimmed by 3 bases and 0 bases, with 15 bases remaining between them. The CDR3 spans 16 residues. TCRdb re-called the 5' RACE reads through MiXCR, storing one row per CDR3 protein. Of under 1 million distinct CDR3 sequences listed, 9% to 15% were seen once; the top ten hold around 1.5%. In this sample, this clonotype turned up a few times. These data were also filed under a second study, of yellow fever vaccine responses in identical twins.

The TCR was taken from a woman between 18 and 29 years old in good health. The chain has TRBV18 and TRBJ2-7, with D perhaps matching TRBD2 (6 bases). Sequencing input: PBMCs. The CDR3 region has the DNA TGTGCCAGCTCACCTAGAGGGGCGGGGCGCTCCTACGAGCAGTACTTC. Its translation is CASSPRGAGRSYEQYF.